The rows below give T cell receptor beta chains drawn from one sample of a study of T cell responses to AZD1222 COVID-19 vaccine. Method: immunoSEQ multiplex PCR; TCRdb's copy keeps in-frame clones and lacks some. Here the sample spans roughly 190,000 clones, approximately 90% being singletons. The sequenced sample was peripheral blood, obtained 28 days after the second AZD1222 dose. Receptors originate from an adult who received the AZD1222 COVID-19 vaccine. The CDR3 runs from the conserved cysteine through the conserved F or W.

V gene	J gene	CDR3 length	CDR3 protein
TRBV5-1	TRBJ1-2	14	CASSPPQENYGYTF
TRBV11-2	TRBJ2-7	15	CASSLVRGRVDEQYF
TRBV5-1	TRBJ2-1	12	CASSFTTNEQFF
TRBV7-9	TRBJ1-2	12	CASSSTQYGYTF
TRBV5-1	TRBJ1-2	15	CASSLGHALGDGYTF
TRBV12-3/TRBV12-4	TRBJ1-1	12	CASRKENTEAFF
TRBV15	TRBJ2-2	15	CATSRRSGSTGELFF
TRBV7-2	TRBJ2-1	16	CASRVRGGGDRTEQFF
TRBV18	TRBJ2-6	16	CASSRSRTSGANVLTF
TRBV7-2	TRBJ2-5	14	CASSLDGRRETQYF
TRBV6-5	TRBJ1-3	14	CASSPSGSGNTIYF
TRBV9	TRBJ1-3	14	CASSVAGRGNTIYF
TRBV5-1	TRBJ1-2	14	CASSASGQRGGYTF
TRBV5-1	TRBJ2-2	16	CASSLAASGNTGELFF
TRBV11-2	TRBJ1-1	12	CASSLTSGQGHF
TRBV9	TRBJ1-4	15	CASSADRGLGGKLFF
TRBV5-4	TRBJ2-7	14	CASSLATGTYEQYF
TRBV7-9	TRBJ2-5	16	CASSKDRRESLQTQYF
TRBV12-3/TRBV12-4	TRBJ2-7	13	CASSSTGGYEQYF
TRBV27	TRBJ1-4	13	CASMEGIGEKLFF
TRBV5-1	TRBJ2-7	14	CASSLEDPRSEQYF
TRBV30	TRBJ2-7	16	CAWNVFGGTSGYEQYF
TRBV5-1	TRBJ2-7	13	CASSLRPSYEQYF
TRBV27	TRBJ1-1	18	CASSFAITKPQENTEAFF
TRBV5-1	TRBJ2-5	14	CASSLTSAQETQYF
TRBV9	TRBJ2-1	16	CASSVGSGSSYNEQFF
TRBV6-5	TRBJ1-1	12	CASRTGYTEAFF
TRBV29-1	TRBJ2-7	12	CSVGQVSYEQYF
TRBV11-2	TRBJ2-7	18	CASSFPAGQGGIGYEQYF
TRBV5-6	TRBJ2-1	14	CASSFGLAGYEQFF
TRBV9	TRBJ2-1	14	CASSARGVYNEQFF
TRBV20-1	TRBJ2-7	15	CSASNQGAAKYEQYF
TRBV19	TRBJ1-6	16	CASSSGPWGQNSPLHF
TRBV6-5	TRBJ1-2	13	CATRDRVNYGYTF
TRBV7-2	TRBJ2-7	14	CASSLVGGAYEQYF
TRBV6-5	TRBJ1-6	12	CASSYGGAPLHF
TRBV18	TRBJ1-5	15	CASSLRPRGGQPQHF
TRBV5-6	TRBJ2-5	15	CASSLVASLQETQYF
TRBV29-1	TRBJ2-1	12	CSVVRGNGEQFF
TRBV5-8	TRBJ2-7	15	CASSLVQSSSYEQYF
TRBV29-1	TRBJ1-4	11	CTARSNEKLFF
TRBV5-1	TRBJ1-4	14	CASSSGQINEKLFF
TRBV19	TRBJ1-6	13	CASSIGPNSPLHF
TRBV2	TRBJ2-2	15	CASRKSGGDTGELFF
TRBV25-1	TRBJ2-4	16	CASSESVAGGEGIQYF
TRBV7-9	TRBJ2-1	12	CASSPPRYEQFF
TRBV10-3	TRBJ2-1	16	CAISEPTGTGGNEQFF
TRBV6-2/TRBV6-3	TRBJ1-5	14	CASSPNLSNQPQHF
TRBV2	TRBJ2-1	14	CANPGAVGRNEQFF
TRBV7-2	TRBJ2-2	13	CASSLLKARELFF